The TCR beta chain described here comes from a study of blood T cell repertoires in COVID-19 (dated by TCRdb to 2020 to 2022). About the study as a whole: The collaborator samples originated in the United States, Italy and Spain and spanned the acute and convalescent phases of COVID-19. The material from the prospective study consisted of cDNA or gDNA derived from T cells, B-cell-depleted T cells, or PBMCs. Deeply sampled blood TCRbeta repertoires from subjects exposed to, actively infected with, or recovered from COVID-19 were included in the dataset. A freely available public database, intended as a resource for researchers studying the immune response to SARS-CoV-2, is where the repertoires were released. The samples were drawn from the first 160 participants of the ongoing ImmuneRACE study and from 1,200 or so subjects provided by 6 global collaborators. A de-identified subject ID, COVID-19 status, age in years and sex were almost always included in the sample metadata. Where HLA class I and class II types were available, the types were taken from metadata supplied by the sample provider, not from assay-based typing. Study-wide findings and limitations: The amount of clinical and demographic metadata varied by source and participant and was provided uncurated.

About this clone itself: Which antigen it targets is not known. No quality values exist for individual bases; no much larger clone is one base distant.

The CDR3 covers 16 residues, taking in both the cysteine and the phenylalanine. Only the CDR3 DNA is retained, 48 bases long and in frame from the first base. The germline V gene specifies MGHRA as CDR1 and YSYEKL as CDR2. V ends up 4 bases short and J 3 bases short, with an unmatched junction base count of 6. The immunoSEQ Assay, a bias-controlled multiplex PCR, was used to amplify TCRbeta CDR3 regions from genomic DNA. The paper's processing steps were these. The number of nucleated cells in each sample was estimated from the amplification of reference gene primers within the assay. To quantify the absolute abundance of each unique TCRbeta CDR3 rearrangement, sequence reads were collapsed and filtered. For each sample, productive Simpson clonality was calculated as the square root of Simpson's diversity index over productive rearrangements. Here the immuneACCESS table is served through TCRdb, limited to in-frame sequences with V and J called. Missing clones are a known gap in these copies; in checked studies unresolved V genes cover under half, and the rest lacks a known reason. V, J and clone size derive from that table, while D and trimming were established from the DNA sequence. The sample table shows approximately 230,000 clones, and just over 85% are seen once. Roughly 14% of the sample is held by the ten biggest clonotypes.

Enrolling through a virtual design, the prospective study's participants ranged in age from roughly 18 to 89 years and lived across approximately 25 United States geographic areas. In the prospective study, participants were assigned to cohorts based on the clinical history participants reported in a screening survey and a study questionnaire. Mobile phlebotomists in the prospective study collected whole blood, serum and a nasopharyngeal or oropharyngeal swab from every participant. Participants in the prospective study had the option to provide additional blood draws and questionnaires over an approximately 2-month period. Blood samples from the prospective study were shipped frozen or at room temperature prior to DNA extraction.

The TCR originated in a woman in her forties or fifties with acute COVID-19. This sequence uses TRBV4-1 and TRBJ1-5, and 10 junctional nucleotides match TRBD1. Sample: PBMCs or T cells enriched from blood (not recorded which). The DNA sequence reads TGCGCCAGCAGCCCCTCCGGGACAGGGGTCAATCAGCCCCAGCATTTT. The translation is CASSPSGTGVNQPQHF.